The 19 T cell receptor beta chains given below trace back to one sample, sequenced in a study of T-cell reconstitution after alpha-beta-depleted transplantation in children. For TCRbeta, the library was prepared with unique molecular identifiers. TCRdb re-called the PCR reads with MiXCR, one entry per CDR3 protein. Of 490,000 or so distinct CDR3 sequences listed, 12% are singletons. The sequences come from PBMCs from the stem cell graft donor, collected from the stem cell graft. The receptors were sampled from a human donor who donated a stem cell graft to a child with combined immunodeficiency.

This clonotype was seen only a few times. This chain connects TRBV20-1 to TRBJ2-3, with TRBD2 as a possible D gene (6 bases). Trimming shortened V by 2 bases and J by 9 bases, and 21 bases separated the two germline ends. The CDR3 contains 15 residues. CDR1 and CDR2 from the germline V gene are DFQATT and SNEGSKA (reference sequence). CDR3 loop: CSARMLASDLLTQYF. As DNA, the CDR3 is TGCAGTGCTAGAATGTTGGCTAGCGATTTGCTCACGCAGTATTTT.

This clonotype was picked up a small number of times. The CDR3 reads CASSVAFGVYEQFF. The CDR3, as DNA: TGTGCCAGCAGCGTAGCTTTCGGGGTTTATGAGCAGTTCTTC. The J gene is TRBJ2-1, the V gene TRBV9, with a weak D call TRBD2 (5 bases). The CDR3 runs 14 residues. Germline assignment: CDR1 SGDLS and CDR2 YYNGEE. Trimming removed 0 bases at V and 8 bases at J, with 12 bases between.

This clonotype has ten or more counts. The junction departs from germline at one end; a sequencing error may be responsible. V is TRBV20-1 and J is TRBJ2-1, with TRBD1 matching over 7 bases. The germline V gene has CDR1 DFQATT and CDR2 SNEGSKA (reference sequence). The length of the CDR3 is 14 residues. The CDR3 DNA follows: TGCAGTGCTAGAGCTCCGGACAGGTACAATGGGCAGTTCTTC. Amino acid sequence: CSARAPDRYNGQFF.

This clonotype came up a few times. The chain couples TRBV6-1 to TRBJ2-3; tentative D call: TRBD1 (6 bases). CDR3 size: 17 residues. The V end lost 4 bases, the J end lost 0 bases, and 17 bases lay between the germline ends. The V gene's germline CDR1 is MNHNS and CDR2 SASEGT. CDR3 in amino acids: CASSGWTETISTDTQYF. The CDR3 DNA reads TGTGCCAGCAGTGGATGGACAGAAACAATTAGCACAGATACGCAGTATTTT.

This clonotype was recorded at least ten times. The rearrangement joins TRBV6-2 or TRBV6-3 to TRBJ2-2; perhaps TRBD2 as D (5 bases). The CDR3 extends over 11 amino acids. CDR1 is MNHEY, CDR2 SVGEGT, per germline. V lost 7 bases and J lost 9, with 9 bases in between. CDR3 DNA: TGTGCCAGCACCTACGGGAGGGAGCTGTTTTTT. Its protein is CASTYGRELFF.

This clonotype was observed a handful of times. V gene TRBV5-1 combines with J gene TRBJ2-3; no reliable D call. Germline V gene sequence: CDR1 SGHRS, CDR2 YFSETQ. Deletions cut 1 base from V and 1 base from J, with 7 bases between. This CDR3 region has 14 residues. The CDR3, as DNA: TGCGCCAGCAGCTTGACCCCCGGCACAGATACGCAGTATTTT. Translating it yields CASSLTPGTDTQYF.

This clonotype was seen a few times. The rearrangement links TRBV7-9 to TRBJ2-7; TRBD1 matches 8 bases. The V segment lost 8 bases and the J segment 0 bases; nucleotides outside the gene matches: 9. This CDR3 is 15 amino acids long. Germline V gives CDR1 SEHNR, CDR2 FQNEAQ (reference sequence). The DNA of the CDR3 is TGTGCCAGCGGATTACAGGGGGGCAACTCCTACGAGCAGTACTTC. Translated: CASGLQGGNSYEQYF.

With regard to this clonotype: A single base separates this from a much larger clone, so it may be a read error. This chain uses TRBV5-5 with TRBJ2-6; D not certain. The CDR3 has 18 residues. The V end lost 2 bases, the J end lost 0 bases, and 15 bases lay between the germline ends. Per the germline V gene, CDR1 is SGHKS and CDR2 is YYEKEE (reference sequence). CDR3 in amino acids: CASSFVTLLRSGANVLTF. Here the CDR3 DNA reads TGTGCCAGCAGCTTCGTGACCCTGCTTCGCTCTGGGGCCAACGTCCTGACTTTC.

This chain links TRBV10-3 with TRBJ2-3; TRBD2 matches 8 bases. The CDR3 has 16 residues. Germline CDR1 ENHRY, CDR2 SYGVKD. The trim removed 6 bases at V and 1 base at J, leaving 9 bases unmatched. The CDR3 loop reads CAISGRAGVGTDTQYF. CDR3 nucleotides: TGTGCCATCAGCGGAAGAGCGGGAGTGGGCACAGATACGCAGTATTTT.

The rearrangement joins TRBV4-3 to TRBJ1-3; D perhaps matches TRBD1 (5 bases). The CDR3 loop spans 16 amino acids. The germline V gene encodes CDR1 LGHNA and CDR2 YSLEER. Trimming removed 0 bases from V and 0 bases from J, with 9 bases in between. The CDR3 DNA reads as TGCGCCAGCAGCCAAGATCAGGGCGTCTCTGGAAACACCATATATTTT. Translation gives CASSQDQGVSGNTIYF.

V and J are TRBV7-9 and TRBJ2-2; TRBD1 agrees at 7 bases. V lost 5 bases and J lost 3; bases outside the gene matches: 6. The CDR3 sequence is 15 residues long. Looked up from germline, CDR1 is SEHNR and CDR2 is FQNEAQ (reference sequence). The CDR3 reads CASSNRDRYTGELFF. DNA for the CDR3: TGTGCCAGCAGCAACCGGGACAGATACACCGGGGAGCTGTTTTTT.

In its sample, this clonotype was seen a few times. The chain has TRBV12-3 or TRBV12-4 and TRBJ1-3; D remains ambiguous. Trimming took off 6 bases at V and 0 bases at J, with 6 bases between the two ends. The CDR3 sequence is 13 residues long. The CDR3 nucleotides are TGTGCCAGCAGGTACATCTCTGGAAACACCATATATTTT. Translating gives CASRYISGNTIYF.

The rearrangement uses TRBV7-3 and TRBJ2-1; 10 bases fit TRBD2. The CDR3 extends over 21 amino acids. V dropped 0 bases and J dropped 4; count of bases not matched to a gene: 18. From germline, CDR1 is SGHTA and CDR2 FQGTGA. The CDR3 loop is CASSLTIGPGQLAGSYNEQFF. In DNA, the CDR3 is TGTGCCAGCAGCTTAACAATAGGGCCGGGACAACTAGCGGGATCTTACAATGAGCAGTTCTTC.

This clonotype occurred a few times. The CDR3, as DNA: TGTGCCAGCAGCCCTCTTCAGGGGACTTCACCCCTCCACTTT. It encodes CASSPLQGTSPLHF. V and J are TRBV14 and TRBJ1-6; maybe TRBD1 (6 bases). Trimming pared 4 bases from V and 9 bases from J, leaving 13 bases between. Germline CDR1 is SGHDN and CDR2 is FVKESK. The CDR3 is 14 amino acids.

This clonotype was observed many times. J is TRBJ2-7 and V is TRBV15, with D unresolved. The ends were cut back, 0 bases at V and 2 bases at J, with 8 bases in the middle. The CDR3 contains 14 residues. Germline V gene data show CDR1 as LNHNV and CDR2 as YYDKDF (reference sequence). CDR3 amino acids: CATSREPYPYEQYF. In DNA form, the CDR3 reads TGTGCCACCAGCAGAGAACCTTATCCCTACGAGCAGTACTTC.

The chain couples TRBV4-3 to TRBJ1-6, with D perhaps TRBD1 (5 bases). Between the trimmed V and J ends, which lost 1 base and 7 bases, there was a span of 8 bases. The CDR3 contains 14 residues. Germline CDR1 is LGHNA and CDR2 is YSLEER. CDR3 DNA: TGCGCCAGCAGCCAAGGAGGGGACAATTCACCCCTCCACTTT. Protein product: CASSQGGDNSPLHF.

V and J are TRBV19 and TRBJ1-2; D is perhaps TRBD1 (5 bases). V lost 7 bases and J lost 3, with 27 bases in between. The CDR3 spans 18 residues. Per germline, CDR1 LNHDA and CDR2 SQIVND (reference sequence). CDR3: CASKRDRDRTPWYYGYTF. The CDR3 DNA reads TGTGCCAGTAAAAGGGATCGGGACCGCACACCATGGTACTATGGCTACACCTTC.

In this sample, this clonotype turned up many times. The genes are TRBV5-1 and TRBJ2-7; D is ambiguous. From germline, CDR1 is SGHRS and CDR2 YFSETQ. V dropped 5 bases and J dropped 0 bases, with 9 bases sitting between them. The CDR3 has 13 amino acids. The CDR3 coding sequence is TGCGCCAGCAGTGGGGATGTCTCCTACGAGCAGTACTTC. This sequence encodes CASSGDVSYEQYF.

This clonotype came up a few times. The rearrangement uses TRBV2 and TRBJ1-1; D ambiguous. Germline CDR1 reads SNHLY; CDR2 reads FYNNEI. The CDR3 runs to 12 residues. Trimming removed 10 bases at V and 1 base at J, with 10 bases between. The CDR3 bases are TGTGCCACCCCGACCCCGAACACTGAAGCTTTCTTT. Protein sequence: CATPTPNTEAFF.